This T cell receptor beta chain was obtained from a study of Graves' ophthalmopathy and Graves' hyperthyroidism (dated by TCRdb to about 2018). Turning to the overall study: Hyperthyroidism was considered stable if no progression to ophthalmopathy occurred within 18 months of follow-up. To explore V-J signatures distinguishing ophthalmopathy from hyperthyroidism, a discovery set of more than 95 patients (roughly 45 ophthalmopathy, roughly 56 stable hyperthyroidism) was enrolled. Once sampling was done, hyperthyroidism patients were given methimazole at a starting dose of 30 mg daily, while ophthalmopathy patients were given high-dose intravenous methylprednisolone. To tell Graves' ophthalmopathy apart from Graves' hyperthyroidism, and to predict which patients would progress to ophthalmopathy, the study relied on TCR beta repertoire signatures. T-cell repertoires of thyroid tissue and blood were compared in more than 5 hyperthyroidism patients. In total, under 150 blood samples were TCR-sequenced: 43 ophthalmopathy, about 75 hyperthyroidism and roughly 17 hyperthyroidism-to-ophthalmopathy patients. The independent validation cohort included 18 to 20 hyperthyroidism patients plus 17 patients who later progressed from hyperthyroidism to ophthalmopathy.

Hyperthyroidism patients were newly diagnosed, with disease duration under 2 months, and aged 18 to 65 years. Patients were excluded if they had other autoimmune diseases, uncontrolled infections, pregnancy or lactation. Diagnosis was based on clinical symptoms, serum thyroxine, TRAb, thyroid ultrasound and orbital computed tomography. Total RNA was extracted using Trizol reagent, and RNA quality was checked on an Agilent 2100 Bioanalyzer. TCR beta CDR3 regions were amplified from RNA transcripts for repertoire sequencing. HTBI primers and the Qiagen OneStep RT-PCR kit were used in a first-round RT-PCR, which was followed by a second-round multiplex PCR, size selection and purification. The libraries underwent paired-end sequencing with 100 bp reads on an Illumina HiSeq2000. On the authors' methods: Reads were processed with SOAPnuke, discarding reads with adapters, uncalled bases, mean Phred below 15, or no exact constant-primer or identifier match. High-quality paired reads were merged with COPE v1.2.5. Clonotypes were defined as unique nucleotide sequences and were aligned to IMGT TRB V, D and J references using MiTCR v1.1. The analysis was limited to V-J combinations with a frequency above 0.0001, which together covered roughly 99% of repertoires. For each V-J combination, a TCR clonal expansion and chaos score was defined as the ratio of F50 clonal expansion to chaos observed in the TCRdist matrix. Features were reduced by Welch's t-statistics and random forest to more than 10 V-J combinations, which fed a naive Bayes classifier. The Morisita-Horn index was used to measure how similar the thyroid and blood repertoires were. TCRdb took the public reads, trimmed them with fastp at Q25, ran MiXCR for clone calling and kept in-frame beta chains. Each entry is one CDR3 protein sequence, shown with its most common DNA and genes. The V and J calls were not made by the authors but by TCRdb's processing. The sample yields around 1.1 million distinct CDR3 sequences; 35% to 45% were counted once. Roughly 11% of the sample is taken by the ten largest.

This clonotype was counted many times. What antigen it recognizes has not been identified. Base qualities are not recorded, but no much larger clone differs from it by a single base. Points the paper makes about the study in general: In validation, the model predicted ophthalmopathy progression with 55% to 71% sensitivity and 72.22% specificity; eleven to twelve predicted patients were CT-confirmed with GO in a median of approximately 6.5 months. Among expanded thyroid clonotypes with frequency above 0.001, most also showed up in blood, which suggests that blood repertoires may reflect the thyroid immune response. Sample size was not statistically predetermined, and group allocation was not concealed from the investigators. In cross-validation, the 13-signature model distinguished ophthalmopathy from stable hyperthyroidism with more than 85% sensitivity and roughly 84% specificity, while in the test set the corresponding values were approximately 79% and 70%.

The V and J ends are trimmed by 6 bases and 8 bases, leaving 19 bases between them. The CDR3 covers 14 residues, taking in both the cysteine and the phenylalanine. Left in the record is the CDR3 DNA by itself, 42 bases read in frame from the first base. CDR1 and CDR2, per the germline V gene, are ENHRY and SYGVKD. Sequenced sample: peripheral blood or thyroid tissue (not recorded which). This receptor chain uses TRBV10-3 and TRBJ1-2; the D gene remains uncertain. This TCR derives from an adult man with Graves' hyperthyroidism. The base sequence is TGTGCCATCAGCCGAGAGGGTTCCGTCTACGGCTACACCTTC. Its protein reads: CAISREGSVYGYTF.